These 2 T cell receptor beta chains were all obtained from the same sample, sequenced in a study of regulatory T cells in long-lasting Graves disease (dated by TCRdb to about 2021). The time point label, as the study defines it: persistent/refractory GD, antithyroid drugs over 5 years with positive TRAb. RNA was extracted from PBMCs in TRIzol for both TCR sequencing and RNA sequencing. Libraries came from multiplex PCR. Sequenced using an Illumina HiSeq 4000. CDR3 regions were amplified by Arm-PCR with iRepertoire HTBI primers to construct TCR beta libraries. TCRdb reanalyzed the raw reads on its own, using fastp at Q25 for trimming and MiXCR for clone calling, and kept in-frame beta chains. CDR3 protein duplicates are merged, each entry listing the most common genes and DNA. The sample has approximately 290,000 distinct CDR3 sequences on record, roughly a fifth of them singletons. Jointly, the top ten make up roughly three fifths of the sample.

This sample comprised peripheral blood mononuclear cells (PBMCs), obtained when the disease was refractory, from a patient treated with antithyroid drugs. All receptors derive from a female donor with Graves disease.

The rearrangement links TRBV28 to TRBJ2-2, with 9 positions matching TRBD1. This CDR3 is built from 19 residues. The V gene's germline CDR1 is MDHEN and CDR2 SYDVKM. V shed 5 bases and J 3 bases; nucleotides not matched to a gene: 16. The CDR3 bases are TGTGCCAGCAGTGCCCTGCCCCGAACAGGGGGCACCCACACCGGGGAGCTGTTTTTT. This gives the protein CASSALPRTGGTHTGELFF.

The gene calls are TRBV28 and TRBJ2-1; D remains unclear. Between the trimmed V and J ends, which lost 4 bases and 6 bases, there was a span of 13 bases. Germline V gene sequence: CDR1 MDHEN, CDR2 SYDVKM. CDR3 length: 14 residues. The CDR3 sequence is CASSSIFRANEQFF. CDR3 in DNA: TGTGCCAGCAGTTCAATCTTCAGAGCCAATGAGCAGTTCTTC.